Listed below are T cell receptor beta chains from one sample, sequenced in a study of T cell responses to AZD1222 COVID-19 vaccine. TCRdb keeps only in-frame clones here, not all; method: immunoSEQ multiplex PCR. The sample yields about 150,000 clones, 85% to 95% seen once. The material was peripheral blood, obtained on day 0 of AZD1222 vaccination. These TCRs come from an adult in good health. Each CDR3 is given with its conserved first and last residue. A D gene is named only where the DNA matches it firmly. Only part of the rows carry a size: once, few, many, or a class if the clone is expanded.

TRBV2	NA	TRBD1	TRBJ2-1	CASIPTDRATYNEQFF	TGTGCCAGCATTCCCACGGACAGGGCAACCTACAATGAGCAGTTCTTC
TRBV3-1/TRBV3-2	NA	TRBD2	TRBJ2-5	CASSQAGGRQETQYF	TGTGCCAGCAGCCAAGCGGGGGGGCGACAAGAGACCCAGTACTTC
TRBV28	NA	NA	TRBJ2-7	CASHGAYEQYF	TGTGCCAGCCACGGGGCCTACGAGCAGTACTTC
TRBV18	NA	NA	TRBJ2-1	CASSPQDGRYNEQFF	TGTGCCAGCTCACCCCAGGACGGCAGATACAATGAGCAGTTCTTC
TRBV19	NA	NA	TRBJ1-2	CASSMYPGGNYGYTF	TGTGCCAGTAGTATGTATCCCGGGGGCAACTATGGCTACACCTTC
TRBV10-3	NA	NA	TRBJ2-2	CAIRETGGTTGELFF	TGTGCCATCAGGGAAACAGGAGGAACCACCGGGGAGCTGTTTTTT
TRBV5-1	NA	TRBD1	TRBJ1-6	CASSSGTDRASSYNSPLHF	TGCGCCAGCAGCTCCGGAACGGACAGGGCAAGCTCCTATAATTCACCCCTCCACTTT
TRBV4-1	NA	NA	TRBJ1-1	CASKPPGYNTEAFF	TGCGCCAGCAAACCGCCGGGATACAACACTGAAGCTTTCTTT
TRBV6-5	NA	TRBD1	TRBJ2-3	CASSYGPGQGHDTQYF	TGTGCCAGCAGTTACGGACCGGGACAGGGGCACGATACGCAGTATTTT
TRBV4-1	NA	NA	TRBJ1-1	CASSLSTSNTEAFF	TGCGCCAGCAGCCTTTCGACAAGTAACACTGAAGCTTTCTTT
TRBV27	NA	NA	TRBJ2-7	CASSSSDAPPEQYF	TGTGCCAGCAGCTCTAGCGACGCCCCCCCCGAGCAGTACTTC
TRBV7-9	NA	TRBD1	TRBJ2-7	CASSLGGTVVNEQYF	TGTGCCAGCAGCTTAGGGGGGACAGTAGTCAACGAGCAGTACTTC
TRBV11-3	few	NA	TRBJ2-1	CASSLASGTPLGNEQFF	TGTGCCAGCAGCTTAGCCTCCGGGACCCCCCTGGGGAATGAGCAGTTCTTC
TRBV30	NA	NA	TRBJ2-7	CAWGPSGLSVYEQYF	TGTGCCTGGGGGCCAAGCGGACTTTCCGTCTACGAGCAGTACTTC
TRBV27	once	NA	TRBJ1-1	CASRDRFLSANEAFF	TGTGCCAGCCGGGACCGGTTTTTATCGGCCAACGAAGCTTTCTTT
TRBV15	NA	NA	TRBJ1-2	CASSEGPSDFRYGYTF	TGTGCCTCCTCCGAGGGCCCTAGTGACTTTCGCTATGGCTACACCTTC
TRBV3-1/TRBV3-2	NA	NA	TRBJ2-5	CASSLDGETQYF	TGTGCCAGCAGCCTTGACGGGGAGACCCAGTACTTC
TRBV30	NA	NA	TRBJ2-4	CAWRGGLAKNIQYF	TGTGCCTGGAGGGGGGGGCTAGCCAAAAACATTCAGTACTTC
TRBV6-5	NA	TRBD2	TRBJ2-3	CASVAGGPGDTQYF	TGTGCCAGCGTAGCGGGGGGGCCAGGGGATACGCAGTATTTT
TRBV3-1/TRBV3-2	NA	NA	TRBJ2-2	CASSSNPGTTNTGELFF	TGTGCCAGCAGTTCAAATCCAGGGACGACGAACACCGGGGAGCTGTTTTTT
TRBV28	NA	NA	TRBJ1-1	CASSFTGGGTEAFF	TGTGCCAGCAGTTTTACGGGTGGGGGCACTGAAGCTTTCTTT
TRBV6-5	NA	NA	TRBJ1-2	CASSYSYNPNYGYTF	TGTGCCAGCAGTTACTCTTATAACCCCAACTATGGCTACACCTTC
TRBV4-1	NA	NA	TRBJ2-7	CASSQVGKSYEQYF	TGCGCCAGCAGCCAGGTGGGGAAGTCCTACGAGCAGTACTTC
TRBV28	NA	NA	TRBJ2-1	CASSSYRLLSYNEQFF	TGTGCCAGCAGTTCGTATCGCCTGCTGTCATACAATGAGCAGTTCTTC
TRBV5-1	NA	NA	TRBJ1-2	CASSSQGNPEYTF	TGCGCCAGCAGCTCCCAGGGTAACCCGGAGTACACCTTC
TRBV21-1	few	NA	TRBJ2-2	CASSPGGGISTGELFF	TGTGCCAGCAGCCCCGGCGGAGGGATAAGCACCGGGGAGCTGTTTTTT
TRBV6-5	NA	NA	TRBJ1-1	CASSYGIKGPEAFF	TGTGCCAGCAGTTACGGCATCAAAGGACCTGAAGCTTTCTTT
TRBV27	NA	NA	TRBJ1-2	CASSIHYREPYGYTF	TGTGCCAGCAGTATACACTACAGGGAACCCTATGGCTACACCTTC
TRBV18	NA	TRBD1	TRBJ1-1	CASSPLDRGGGTEAFF	TGTGCCAGCTCACCACTTGACAGGGGCGGGGGCACTGAAGCTTTCTTT
TRBV28	few	TRBD1	TRBJ1-1	CASRIGGTNTEAFF	TGTGCCAGCAGGATAGGGGGCACGAACACTGAAGCTTTCTTT
TRBV14	NA	NA	TRBJ1-4	CASSQAPLNEKLFF	TGTGCCAGCAGCCAAGCCCCGCTGAATGAAAAACTGTTTTTT
TRBV6-5	NA	TRBD2	TRBJ2-7	CASSYTGTSPYEQYF	TGTGCCAGCAGTTACACGGGGACTAGCCCCTACGAGCAGTACTTC
TRBV28	NA	NA	TRBJ2-7	CASSLVDSYEQYF	TGTGCCAGCAGTTTAGTGGATTCCTACGAGCAGTACTTC
TRBV6-5	NA	NA	TRBJ2-5	CASSYAGPRETQYF	TGTGCCAGCAGTTACGCGGGCCCCCGGGAGACCCAGTACTTC
TRBV10-3	NA	NA	TRBJ1-6	CAISERGRDNSPLHF	TGTGCCATCAGTGAACGTGGGAGGGATAATTCACCCCTCCACTTT
TRBV7-8	NA	TRBD2	TRBJ2-2	CASGGTSGRLGELFF	TGTGCCAGCGGAGGGACTAGCGGGAGGTTGGGGGAGCTGTTTTTT
TRBV18	NA	TRBD2	TRBJ2-3	CASSPAGVLADFTDTQYF	TGTGCCAGCTCACCAGCGGGGGTCCTAGCGGATTTTACAGATACGCAGTATTTT
TRBV3-1/TRBV3-2	NA	NA	TRBJ2-3	CASSLQGGGHGDTQYF	TGTGCCAGCAGCCTCCAGGGGGGGGGCCACGGGGATACGCAGTATTTT
TRBV7-2	NA	NA	TRBJ2-7	CASSLIRNEQYF	TGTGCCAGCAGCTTAATACGGAACGAGCAGTACTTC
TRBV2	NA	NA	TRBJ1-2	CASSDDYPAPNYGYTF	TGTGCCAGCAGTGATGATTACCCAGCTCCAAACTATGGCTACACCTTC
TRBV5-4	NA	NA	TRBJ1-2	CASSLPEGGYTF	TGTGCCAGCAGCCTCCCGGAGGGCGGCTACACCTTC
TRBV7-2	NA	NA	TRBJ2-4	CASSPGGSKNIQYF	TGTGCCAGCAGCCCGGGCGGGTCCAAAAACATTCAGTACTTC
TRBV2	NA	NA	TRBJ1-6	CASSLGRNNSPLHF	TGTGCCAGCAGTCTGGGACGTAATAATTCACCCCTCCACTTT
TRBV3-1/TRBV3-2	NA	NA	TRBJ2-7	CASSQLRGEQYF	TGTGCCAGCAGCCAATTAAGGGGCGAGCAGTACTTC
TRBV7-9	few	NA	TRBJ2-4	CASSHRQGGDIQYF	TGTGCCAGCAGCCATCGACAGGGAGGGGACATTCAGTACTTC